These T cell receptor beta chains were read from a single sample in a study of blood T cell repertoires in COVID-19. Some clones are missing from TCRdb's copy, which holds only in-frame ones; the method was immunoSEQ multiplex PCR. The data contain 150,000 to 200,000 clones, more than 75% of them singletons. The source material was peripheral blood. The receptors were sampled from a man between 60 and 75 years old with active or convalescent COVID-19. Both conserved end residues are part of each CDR3. Each record gives: V gene, clone size, D gene, J gene, CDR3 DNA, CDR3 protein. D genes are given only for firm matches. Rows give clone size only sometimes, using once, few, many, or a class for an expanded clone.

TRBV6-5	.	.	TRBJ1-5	TGTGCCACCGGGGACTATAATCAGCCCCAGCATTTT	CATGDYNQPQHF
TRBV19	.	TRBD1	TRBJ2-1	TGTGCCAGTAGTAAGGGACAGGGATCCTACAATGAGCAGTTCTTC	CASSKGQGSYNEQFF
TRBV7-2	.	TRBD1	TRBJ1-6	TGTGCCAGCAGCTGGACAGGGCCCGATTCACCCCTCCACTTT	CASSWTGPDSPLHF
TRBV21-1	.	.	TRBJ1-3	TGTGCCAGCAGCACCCGAGAGGGGGACCGAAACACCATATATTTT	CASSTREGDRNTIYF
TRBV5-6	.	.	TRBJ1-5	TGTGCCAGCAGCAAAGGGACTTTAAATCAGCCCCAGCATTTT	CASSKGTLNQPQHF
TRBV3-1/TRBV3-2	.	.	TRBJ1-2	TGTGCCAGCAGCCAAGTAGAATGGCAGGGTGGCTACACCTTC	CASSQVEWQGGYTF
TRBV11-1	.	.	TRBJ2-7	TGTGCCAGCAGCTTAGGAGGAGGCTACGAGCAGTACTTC	CASSLGGGYEQYF
TRBV3-1/TRBV3-2	.	.	TRBJ2-2	TGTGCCAGCAGCCAAGTGGCTGCCACCGGGGAGCTGTTTTTT	CASSQVAATGELFF
TRBV6-1	.	.	TRBJ1-5	TGTGCCAGCAGTGAAGCGCAGGGGTTGAGCAATCAGCCCCAGCATTTT	CASSEAQGLSNQPQHF
TRBV6-2/TRBV6-3	.	.	TRBJ2-2	TGTGCCAGCAGTTTACGACAGGCGAACACCGGGGAGCTGTTTTTT	CASSLRQANTGELFF
TRBV30	.	TRBD1	TRBJ1-4	TGTGCCTGGGCAGGACAGGGTGCTAATGAAAAACTGTTTTTT	CAWAGQGANEKLFF
TRBV18	.	.	TRBJ1-1	TGTGCCAGCTCGCCAAACCGTGGGACAAGCATGAACACTGAAGCTTTCTTT	CASSPNRGTSMNTEAFF
TRBV2	.	.	TRBJ2-3	TGTGCCAGCAGTACAGCTTTCAGTCAGTATTTT	CASSTAFSQYF
TRBV10-3	.	.	TRBJ2-7	TGTGCCATCAGTAAATCAGGTTACGAGCAGTACTTC	CAISKSGYEQYF
TRBV5-1	.	.	TRBJ2-6	TGCGCCAGCAGCTTGGAGAGACAAAGCTCTGGGGCCAACGTCCTGACTTTC	CASSLERQSSGANVLTF
TRBV12-3/TRBV12-4	.	.	TRBJ2-4	TGTGCCAGCGCACGGGGAGCCAAAAACATTCAGTACTTC	CASARGAKNIQYF
TRBV2	.	TRBD1	TRBJ1-5	TGTGCCAGCAGTGGACAGGGCGGGAGCAATCAGCCCCAGCATTTT	CASSGQGGSNQPQHF
TRBV19	.	TRBD1	TRBJ2-4	TGTGCCAGTAGTAGGGGACAGGAGAAAAACATTCAGTACTTC	CASSRGQEKNIQYF
TRBV5-1	.	.	TRBJ1-6	TGCGCCAGCAGCTTGGGGGGAGTACGGTATGGTTCACCCCTCCACTTT	CASSLGGVRYGSPLHF
TRBV5-4	.	TRBD1	TRBJ2-7	TGTGCCAGCAGCCCCGGGACAGGGGACTACGAGCAGTACTTC	CASSPGTGDYEQYF
TRBV12-3/TRBV12-4	.	.	TRBJ1-2	TGTGCCAGCAGTTTAGGGACACACTATGGCTACACCTTC	CASSLGTHYGYTF
TRBV6-5	.	TRBD2	TRBJ2-7	TGTGCCAGCAGTTACTCATCTAGCGGAATCTACGAGCAGTACTTC	CASSYSSSGIYEQYF
TRBV18	.	.	TRBJ1-2	TGTGCCAGCTCACCTGACAGGCTAAACTATGGCTACACCTTC	CASSPDRLNYGYTF
TRBV5-4	.	.	TRBJ1-1	TGTGCCAGCAGCTTGGTAGGGGTTACAAGAAGATCGTTCTTT	CASSLVGVTRRSFF
TRBV6-5	once	TRBD1	TRBJ1-2	TGTGCCAGCACGACAGGGGCGACCTATGGCTACACCTTC	CASTTGATYGYTF
TRBV27	.	.	TRBJ1-2	TGTGCCAGCACTGCACAGGGCTCGGGAGGCTACACCTTC	CASTAQGSGGYTF
TRBV7-9	.	TRBD1	TRBJ1-1	TGTGCCAGCAGCTTGTACAGGGGGATGAACACTGAAGCTTTCTTT	CASSLYRGMNTEAFF
TRBV27	.	.	TRBJ1-4	TGTGCCAGCAGAAAAGACGCTGGGGCAGGTAATGAAAAACTGTTTTTT	CASRKDAGAGNEKLFF
TRBV6-4	.	.	TRBJ2-1	TGTGCCAGCAGTGGGGGAGACTCGTACAATGAGCAGTTCTTC	CASSGGDSYNEQFF
TRBV11-2	.	TRBD2	TRBJ2-7	TGTGCCAGCAGCTCCCCCAAGCTAGCGGGGTGGGAGCAGTACTTC	CASSSPKLAGWEQYF
TRBV18	.	.	TRBJ1-1	TGTGCCAGCTCACCGGAAGCCAGGCCCTCCACTGAAGCTTTCTTT	CASSPEARPSTEAFF
TRBV5-1	.	TRBD2	TRBJ2-7	TGCGCCAGCAGCTTGGGGGGACTAGCGGGTCCCTACGAGCAGTACTTC	CASSLGGLAGPYEQYF
TRBV4-2	.	TRBD1	TRBJ1-2	TGTGCCAGCAGCCAAGATGGGGTCGCAGGGGGCTATGGCTACACCTTC	CASSQDGVAGGYGYTF
TRBV10-2	.	.	TRBJ2-7	TGCGCCAGCAGTGATGGCGGAACCTACGAGCAGTACTTC	CASSDGGTYEQYF
TRBV18	few	TRBD1	TRBJ1-1	TGTGCCAGCTCACCCCTAATGGCAGGGGGCTCGATGAACACTGAAGCTTTCTTT	CASSPLMAGGSMNTEAFF
TRBV7-2	.	.	TRBJ1-2	TGTGCCAGCAGCTCGCACAGGCAAAACTATGGCTACACCTTC	CASSSHRQNYGYTF
TRBV11-3	.	TRBD2	TRBJ2-2	TGTGCCAGCAGCGGTGGACTAGCGGGGGGCGGCGGGGAGCTGTTTTTT	CASSGGLAGGGGELFF
TRBV11-2	.	TRBD1	TRBJ2-1	TGTGCCAGCAGCTCCCGACAGGGGGTCTACAATGAGCAGTTCTTC	CASSSRQGVYNEQFF
TRBV30	.	.	TRBJ2-1	TGTGCCTGGAGTGCCTGGGACTTTAGCTCCTACAATGAGCAGTTCTTC	CAWSAWDFSSYNEQFF
TRBV12-5	.	.	TRBJ2-1	TGTGCTAGTGCCCAGGGGTCCCCCTACAATGAGCAGTTCTTC	CASAQGSPYNEQFF
TRBV7-2	.	.	TRBJ1-6	TGTGCCAGCAGCTTAGCGGGGGGGACGCGGAATTCACCCCTCCACTTT	CASSLAGGTRNSPLHF
TRBV9	once	.	TRBJ2-5	TGTGCCAGCAGCCAGCAGGGTGGCTGGGAGACCCAGTACTTC	CASSQQGGWETQYF
TRBV28	.	.	TRBJ1-2	TGTGCCAGCAGCCCTCAGGTTAACTATGGCTACACCTTC	CASSPQVNYGYTF
TRBV29-1	.	.	TRBJ1-1	TGCAGCGTCGCAGTCACCGCACCGAACACTGAAGCTTTCTTT	CSVAVTAPNTEAFF
TRBV3-1/TRBV3-2	.	.	TRBJ1-2	TGTGCCAGCAGCCCCTACAGGGTCTCCAACTATGGCTACACCTTC	CASSPYRVSNYGYTF
TRBV20-1	.	.	TRBJ1-3	TGCAGTGCTAGTACAGTCGCGAACCGAAACACCATATATTTT	CSASTVANRNTIYF
TRBV27	.	TRBD1	TRBJ1-4	TGTGCCAGCAGCAAAGGACAGGTGACTAATGAAAAACTGTTTTTT	CASSKGQVTNEKLFF
TRBV4-1	few	TRBD2	TRBJ2-1	TGCGCCAGCAGCCAAGAAACCCGAGGGGTAGCGGGGGGGAAGAATGAGCAGTTCTTC	CASSQETRGVAGGKNEQFF
TRBV7-2	few	.	TRBJ1-2	TGTGCCAGCAGCTTAGCGGGCAGGGGAAGAGGCTACACCTTC	CASSLAGRGRGYTF
TRBV21-1	.	.	TRBJ1-5	TGTGCCAGCAGCAAAGCGGGGACAGGGCATCAGCCCCAGCATTTT	CASSKAGTGHQPQHF
TRBV28	.	.	TRBJ1-2	TGTGCCAGCACAGGGCAAAACTATGGCTACACCTTC	CASTGQNYGYTF
TRBV6-5	.	TRBD1	TRBJ2-7	TGTGCCAGCAGTTACTCGACCAGGGGGCGCGAGCAGTACTTC	CASSYSTRGREQYF
TRBV5-6	.	TRBD2	TRBJ2-4	TGTGCCAGCAGCTTGGTAGCGGGACTAGCTGTCGCTACGGAGGTTCAGTACTTC	CASSLVAGLAVATEVQYF